This T cell receptor (beta chain) was sequenced during a study of blood T cell repertoires in COVID-19. For the study at large: Specimens from acute and convalescent COVID-19 originated in the United States, Italy and Spain. T cells, B-cell-depleted T cells, or PBMCs provided the cDNA or gDNA that served as material.

Participants reported their clinical history, and cohort assignment relied on those reports. V lost 3 bases, J lost 7 bases, and 7 bases stayed unmatched. Germline CDR1 and CDR2: SGHTA and FQGNSA. The CDR3 extends over 16 amino acids. Sequencing was performed with immunoSEQ multiplex PCR; in TCRdb, only in-frame clones are kept and a portion is missing. The sample lists fewer than 200,000 clones; 83% were seen once. This clone came up once. The sequenced sample consisted of PBMCs or T cells enriched from blood (not recorded which). The TCR originated in a woman aged 45-59 years in a cohort exposed to, infected with or recovered from COVID-19 (not recorded which). The V and J genes are TRBV7-2 and TRBJ2-1, with 12 bases lining up with TRBD2. CDR3 coding DNA: TGTGCCAGCAGCTTTCAGACTAGCGGGAGTCGTAATGAGCAGTTCTTC. The encoded protein is CASSFQTSGSRNEQFF.